The clone carrying this TCR beta chain was found many times. The antigen remains undetermined. This CDR3 spans 14 amino acids. Trimming took off 2 bases at V and 2 bases at J, with 9 bases between the two ends. CDR1 MNHEY and CDR2 SVGEGT come from the germline V gene. Total RNA amounting to around 530 ng was the source from which TCR beta cDNA was made with a constant-region primer. Nested multiplex PCR, run for three rounds with slightly modified ARM-PCR, yielded TCR beta libraries. The first two PCR rounds, roughly 10 cycles each, used TRBV1-TRBV30 forward primers and a C-beta reverse primer. TCRdb independently ran MiXCR on the multiplex PCR reads; one entry per CDR3 protein. The profile covers almost 55,000 distinct CDR3 sequences, with roughly 77% appearing a single time and approximately 25% taken by the ten largest. This sample is drawn from a study of tumor-infiltrating lymphocytes in primary liver carcinoma. Study in general: Each of the growths was stage T1-T3 N0M0, extending roughly 4.2 to 10 cm across. Overall study findings and caveats: The difference in top-250-clone fraction between tumors and blood was significant, favoring tumors (p = 0.039).

Investigators took RNA and DNA out together from 20-30 mg of unsorted bulk tissue. Samples were taken from five separate regions of every tumor. This chain uses TRBV6-2 or TRBV6-3 with TRBJ2-5; no definite D call. This clonotype was sampled from a man aged 40-49 years with primary liver carcinoma and hepatitis B virus infection. Sequencing input: liver tumor tissue from sampling region 2. Indicated subset: tumor region T2, inferior pole. DNA of the CDR3: TGTGCCAGCAGTTACGACGGCAGTCAAGAGACCCAGTACTTC. Protein product: CASSYDGSQETQYF.